Listed below are T cell receptor beta chains from one sample, sequenced in a study of Graves' ophthalmopathy and Graves' hyperthyroidism. TCRdb reprocessed the multiplex PCR reads via MiXCR and lists one record per CDR3 protein. The repertoire consists of about 500,000 distinct CDR3 sequences, with under 45% occurring once and the leading ten covering approximately 4.1%. The sequencing sample was made of peripheral blood or thyroid tissue (not recorded which). The receptors originated from an adult man with Graves' hyperthyroidism. Each CDR3 is given with its conserved first and last residue. Each record gives: V gene, D gene, CDR3 length, J gene, clone size, CDR3 DNA, CDR3 protein. A D gene is named only where the DNA matches it firmly. Clone size, where shown, is once, few, many, or a class for clones that have expanded.

TRBV30	NA	15	TRBJ2-2	NA	TGTGCCTGGAGTGTCGCGCACAGAAGGTTGGGGGAGCTGTTTTTT	CAWSVAHRRLGELFF
TRBV4-1	NA	14	TRBJ2-3	NA	TGCGCCAGCAGCCACGCCGGGCCGGTAGATACGCAGTATTTT	CASSHAGPVDTQYF
TRBV6-2/TRBV6-3	NA	13	TRBJ2-2	NA	TGTGCCAGCAGACCGCGGGGTTCGAGGGAGCTGTTTTTT	CASRPRGSRELFF
TRBV28	NA	12	TRBJ1-1	NA	TGTGCCAGCAGTTTGATTCAGGGTGCGGCTTTCTTT	CASSLIQGAAFF
TRBV7-9	NA	14	TRBJ1-1	NA	TGTGCCAGCACGCCAGGATATTTGCAGACTGAAGCTTTCTTT	CASTPGYLQTEAFF
TRBV29-1	NA	13	TRBJ2-5	many	TGCAGCGTTGGACAGTCATACCAAGAGACCCAGTACTTC	CSVGQSYQETQYF
TRBV2	NA	15	TRBJ2-7	many	TGTGCCAGCAGTGAACCTCTGGCGGGACCCTACGAGCAGTACTTC	CASSEPLAGPYEQYF
TRBV28	NA	13	TRBJ2-7	many	TGTGCCAGCAGTTCGTCCCCCCTAGTCGAGCAGTACTTC	CASSSSPLVEQYF
TRBV25-1	NA	15	TRBJ2-1	NA	TGTGCCAGCAGTGATACAGGGGGGGCCTACAATGAGCAGTTCTTC	CASSDTGGAYNEQFF
TRBV29-1	NA	13	TRBJ2-7	NA	TGCAGCCTCCCAACCGAGGGCTCCTACGAGCAGTACTTC	CSLPTEGSYEQYF